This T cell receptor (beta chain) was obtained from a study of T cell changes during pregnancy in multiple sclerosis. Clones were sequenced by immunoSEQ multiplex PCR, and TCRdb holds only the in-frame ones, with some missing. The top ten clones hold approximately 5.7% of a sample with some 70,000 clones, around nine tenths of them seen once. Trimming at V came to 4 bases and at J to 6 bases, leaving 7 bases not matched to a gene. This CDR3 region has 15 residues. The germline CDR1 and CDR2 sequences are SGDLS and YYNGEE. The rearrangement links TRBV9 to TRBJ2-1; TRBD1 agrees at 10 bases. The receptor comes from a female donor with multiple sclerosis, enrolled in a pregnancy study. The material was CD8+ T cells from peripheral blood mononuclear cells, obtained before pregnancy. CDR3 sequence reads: CASSLWTGGINEQFF. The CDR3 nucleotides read TGTGCCAGCAGCTTGTGGACAGGGGGGATCAATGAGCAGTTCTTC.